This entry lists 13 T cell receptor beta chains sequenced from one sample in a study of molecular identifiers for immune sequencing clone quantification (dated by TCRdb to the late 2010s). Receptors were amplified or captured by PCR. TCRdb records NextSeq 500 as the sequencer. The public reads were run again by TCRdb, first through fastp at Q25 and then through MiXCR, and only productive beta chains were kept. Identical CDR3 proteins give one entry, which carries the most common genes and DNA. For this sample there are 490,000 or so distinct CDR3 sequences; roughly 24% appear just once. Approximately 0.8% of the sample is taken by the ten largest. The source material was naive CD8+ T cells from blood, with Jurkat cell RNA spiked in. The cell subset or site label for this specimen denotes: FACS-sorted CD8+CD4-CCR7+CD45RA+ naive T cells. Every receptor here comes from a human donor in good health. Some libraries in this study had Jurkat cell RNA spiked in.

This clonotype was picked up a small number of times. The V and J genes are TRBV6-5 and TRBJ1-5; D call uncertain. The CDR3 has 16 residues. Trimming removed 0 bases at V and 5 bases at J, with 14 bases between. Germline CDR1 and CDR2: MNHEY and SVGAGI. The chain's CDR3 is CASSYSGRGFDQPQHF. The CDR3 DNA is TGTGCCAGCAGTTACTCAGGTCGGGGTTTCGATCAGCCCCAGCATTTT.

The gene calls are TRBV20-1 and TRBJ1-5; 7 bases are shared with TRBD1. V gave up 1 base and J gave up 15 bases; unmatched junction bases: 12. This CDR3 has 13 amino acids. Germline assignment: CDR1 DFQATT and CDR2 SNEGSKA (reference sequence). CDR3 protein: CSARGAVGGLRHF. DNA of the CDR3: TGCAGTGCTAGAGGGGCGGTAGGGGGCCTTAGGCATTTT.

Only one count was recorded for this clonotype. This may arise from a read error, as a much more abundant clone is one base away. The chain joins TRBV5-4 to TRBJ2-2; D not resolved. Germline loops: CDR1 SGHNT, CDR2 YYREEE (reference sequence). V was shortened by 7 bases and J by 5 bases, with 9 bases between the two germline ends. This CDR3 is 12 amino acids long. The CDR3 region is CASGTQTGELFF. In nucleotides, the CDR3 is TGTGCCAGCGGAACACAGACCGGGGAGCTGTTTTTT.

This clonotype was found a few times. V and J are TRBV3-2 and TRBJ2-4. TRBV3-2 is annotated as a pseudogene. This CDR3 is built from 17 residues. The CDR3 bases are TGTGCCAGCAGCCAAGGAAAGTCAGGACCACCTAAAAACATTCAGTACTTC. Translation: CASSQGKSGPPKNIQYF.

This clonotype was seen ten or more times. The chain couples TRBV5-1 to TRBJ2-3, with a weak D call TRBD2 (6 bases). The CDR3 extends over 20 amino acids. Per the germline V gene, CDR1 is SGHRS and CDR2 is YFSETQ. The germline V and J ends were trimmed by 4 bases and 6 bases, with 33 bases remaining between them. The CDR3: CASSQLPTNRDSLALDTQYF. The CDR3 DNA reads as TGCGCCAGCAGCCAACTTCCCACAAACCGGGACTCACTAGCCTTGGATACGCAGTATTTT.

The sample holds many counts of this clonotype. The chain is built from TRBV29-1 and TRBJ2-3; 9 nucleotides match TRBD2. Trimming took 5 bases from V and 1 from J; bases not matched to a gene: 4. The CDR3 is 14 amino acids. Germline V CDR1 and CDR2: SQVTM, ANQGSEA. The CDR3 reads CSVKTSGRTDTQYF. The CDR3 DNA reads as TGCAGCGTTAAGACTAGCGGCCGCACAGATACGCAGTATTTT.

This clonotype was seen ten or more times. This chain links TRBV28 with TRBJ2-7; D not certain. With 3 bases removed from V and 2 bases from J, the gap between germline ends came to 5 bases. Germline V gene lookup returns CDR1 MDHEN and CDR2 SYDVKM. CDR3 length: 12 amino acids. The CDR3 coding sequence is TGTGCCAGCAGTTTCCAGGCCTACGAGCAGTACTTC. It yields the protein CASSFQAYEQYF.

To note about this clonotype: This may arise from a read error, as a much more abundant clone is one base away. The V and J genes are TRBV20-1 and TRBJ2-7, with D possibly TRBD2 on 6 matching bases. The length of the CDR3 is 16 residues. CDR1 and CDR2 (germline): DFQATT, SNEGSKA (reference sequence). The CDR3 DNA sequence: TGCAGGGCTAGAGTAAGCGGGCTTGCTACCCACTACGAGCAGTACTTC. Protein: CRARVSGLATHYEQYF.

This clonotype came up a few times. This chain links TRBV7-8 with TRBJ1-1, with TRBD1 matching 7 bases. The CDR3 covers 16 residues. Germline values: CDR1 SGHVS, CDR2 FQNEAQ. J was trimmed by 2 bases and V by 5 bases; bases with no gene match: 11. The CDR3 region is CASSPMTGRSNTEAFF. The DNA of the CDR3 is TGTGCCAGCAGCCCTATGACAGGGCGAAGTAACACTGAAGCTTTCTTT.

This chain joins TRBV20-1 and TRBJ2-2, with D possibly being TRBD2 (6 bases). The germline V and J ends were trimmed by 1 base and 3 bases, with 21 bases remaining between them. The germline V gene encodes CDR1 DFQATT and CDR2 SNEGSKA (reference sequence). CDR3 length equals 18 residues. The CDR3 DNA reads as TGCAGTGCTAGAGCTTTTGGAGGGAGGCTGGGAGACACCGGGGAGCTGTTTTTT. Its translation is CSARAFGGRLGDTGELFF.

This clonotype was recorded at least ten times. The rearrangement links TRBV7-9 to TRBJ2-5, with 7 nucleotides matching TRBD1. This CDR3 spans 16 amino acids. The germline V gene encodes CDR1 SEHNR and CDR2 FQNEAQ (reference sequence). J gave up 3 bases and V 5 bases, and 12 bases lay outside the gene matches. The CDR3 spells CASSPWARGTEETQYF. CDR3 sequence (DNA): TGTGCCAGCAGCCCTTGGGCTCGAGGGACAGAAGAGACCCAGTACTTC.

The chain links TRBV7-2 to TRBJ2-7; D is uncertain. The V and J ends lost 1 base and 2 bases respectively, with 6 bases between them. This CDR3 spans 13 amino acids. CDR1 and CDR2 from the germline V gene are SGHTA and FQGNSA. In DNA, the CDR3 is TGTGCCAGCAGCTTAGAGACTCCCTACGAGCAGTACTTC. It codes for CASSLETPYEQYF. Together with reference TRBV7-2 and TRBJ2-7, the CDR3 gives the full variable domain: GAGVSQSPSNKVTEKGKDVELRCDPISGHTALYWYRQSLGQGLEFLIYFQGNSAPDKSGLPSDRFSAERTGGSVSTLTIQRTQQEDSAVYLCASSLETPYEQYFGPGTRLTVT.

Comments on this clonotype: A clone one base away is much larger, so this may be a read error. The chain has TRBV12-5 and TRBJ2-7, with TRBD1 matching 7 bases. In germline, CDR1 is LGHNT, CDR2 FRNRAP. This CDR3 has 13 amino acids. This chain's CDR3 is CASGPGQFYAQYF. The CDR3, as DNA: TGTGCTAGTGGTCCGGGACAGTTCTACGCGCAGTACTTC.